This passage covers 19 T cell receptor beta chains from one sample sequenced in a study of T-cell reconstitution after alpha-beta-depleted transplantation in children. For TCRbeta, the library was prepared with unique molecular identifiers. TCRdb re-called the PCR reads through MiXCR, storing one row per CDR3 protein. This table has approximately 350,000 distinct CDR3 sequences, around a tenth appearing once. The sequenced sample was PBMCs from the stem cell graft donor, obtained from the stem cell graft. The receptor set was obtained from a human donor who donated a stem cell graft to a child with acute lymphoblastic leukemia.

J is TRBJ2-2 and V is TRBV7-8; 13 positions agree with TRBD2. CDR3 length: 16 amino acids. The V segment lost 4 bases and the J segment 5 bases; nucleotides outside the gene matches: 4. Germline CDR1 reads SGHVS; CDR2 reads FQNEAQ. CDR3 sequence (DNA): TGTGCCAGCAGCTCCCAGGGACTAGCGGGAACCGGGGAGCTGTTTTTT. Translated, it gives CASSSQGLAGTGELFF. The entire variable domain, with the rest obtained from reference TRBV7-8 and TRBJ2-2, is as follows: GAGVSQSPRYKVAKRGQDVALRCDPISGHVSLFWYQQALGQGPEFLTYFQNEAQLDKSGLPSDRFFAERPEGSVSTLKIQRTQQEDSAVYLCASSSQGLAGTGELFFGEGSRLTVL.

This clonotype was observed a handful of times. The gene calls are TRBV7-8 and TRBJ2-3, with 13 nucleotides matching TRBD2. V shed 6 bases, J shed 4 bases, and the junction held 13 bases outside the gene matches. The CDR3 sequence is 18 residues long. Looked up from germline, CDR1 is SGHVS and CDR2 is FQNEAQ. The CDR3 loop reads CASREPLRTSGSPDTQYF. The DNA for the CDR3 is TGTGCCAGCAGGGAGCCCCTCCGGACTAGCGGGAGCCCAGATACGCAGTATTTT.

This chain connects TRBV12-3 or TRBV12-4 to TRBJ2-4; the match to TRBD2 covers 12 bases. There are 15 residues in the CDR3. Losses at the gene ends were 6 bases for V and 7 bases for J; bases not matched to a gene: 7. CDR3 amino acids: CASSRLAGAGNIQYF. The CDR3 DNA reads as TGTGCCAGCAGCCGACTAGCGGGAGCGGGGAACATTCAGTACTTC.

The rearrangement links TRBV3-1 to TRBJ2-5; no definite D call. The CDR3 sequence is 12 residues long. CDR1 and CDR2 (germline): LGHDT, YNNKEL (reference sequence). V was trimmed by 4 bases and J by 5 bases, leaving 8 bases between them. DNA for the CDR3: TGTGCCAGCAGCCCGGGTTCGGAGACCCAGTACTTC. Its translation: CASSPGSETQYF.

This clonotype appeared a few times. The chain employs TRBV5-7 and TRBJ2-1; 9 bases align to TRBD2. TRBV5-7 is reported as an ORF; its role is uncertain. CDR3 length: 17 residues. With V trimmed by 6 bases and J by 2 bases, 12 bases remained unmatched. CDR3 loop: CASNTPWAGGPYNEQFF. In nucleotides, the CDR3 is TGTGCCAGCAACACACCTTGGGCGGGAGGGCCCTACAATGAGCAGTTCTTC.

The genes are TRBV3-1 and TRBJ2-7; no firm D call. V lost 3 bases, J lost 2 bases, and 8 bases lay in between. The germline V gene has CDR1 LGHDT and CDR2 YNNKEL (reference sequence). CDR3 length equals 13 residues. In DNA form, the CDR3 reads TGTGCCAGCAGCCAGTTCGGTACCTACGAGCAGTACTTC. Its protein is CASSQFGTYEQYF.

In its sample, this clonotype was seen a few times. V usage is TRBV7-9 and J usage is TRBJ2-1, with D perhaps matching TRBD1 (6 bases). This CDR3 region has 20 residues. CDR1 is SEHNR, CDR2 FQNEAQ, per germline (reference sequence). The germline V and J ends were trimmed by 1 base and 9 bases, with 31 bases remaining between them. CDR3 amino acids: CASSLGTVGVIVGIVGEQFF. CDR3 bases: TGTGCCAGCAGCTTAGGGACAGTCGGAGTGATCGTCGGGATTGTGGGTGAGCAGTTCTTC.

Ten or more counts support this clonotype. The gene calls are TRBV7-2 and TRBJ1-3, with D unresolved. Trimming took 5 bases from V and 2 from J, leaving 7 bases between them. CDR3 size: 13 residues. Per germline, CDR1 SGHTA and CDR2 FQGNSA. Here the CDR3 reads CASSAWAGNTIYF. The CDR3 region has the DNA TGTGCCAGCAGCGCTTGGGCTGGAAACACCATATATTTT.

The chain recombines TRBV12-3 or TRBV12-4 with TRBJ2-7, with 9 bases matching TRBD2. The CDR3 consists of 17 residues. J lost 1 base, V lost 7 bases, and 14 bases had no gene match. DNA of the CDR3: TGTGCCAGCACGAGGGGGGGTAGCGGGAGCCAATCCTACGAGCAGTACTTC. It yields the protein CASTRGGSGSQSYEQYF.

This clonotype was detected ten times or more. The V call is TRBV11-3, the J call TRBJ2-3, with 8 bases matching TRBD2. From germline, CDR1 is SGHNT and CDR2 YENEEA. V lost 5 bases and J lost 2; bases outside the gene matches: 3. The CDR3 runs 14 residues. For the CDR3, the DNA is TGTGCCAGCAGCCCTGGACTAGCCACAGATACGCAGTATTTT. This encodes CASSPGLATDTQYF.

V usage is TRBV18 and J usage is TRBJ1-3, with 7 bases lining up with TRBD1. CDR1 and CDR2 from the germline V gene are KGHSH and LQKENI. The CDR3 is 16 residues long. V lost 2 bases, J lost 0 bases, and 4 bases stayed unmatched. The CDR3 region is CASSPTGAPSGNTIYF. CDR3 DNA sequence: TGTGCCAGCTCACCAACAGGGGCTCCCTCTGGAAACACCATATATTTT.

This clonotype was picked up a small number of times. J is TRBJ1-5 and V is TRBV7-9; a possible D gene is TRBD1 (6 bases). The CDR3 is made up of 15 amino acids. V was cut by 1 base and J by 4 bases, with 11 bases left in between. CDR1 is SEHNR, CDR2 FQNEAQ, per germline (reference sequence). CDR3 sequence: CASSLGRQENQPQHF. As DNA, the CDR3 is TGTGCCAGCAGCTTAGGTCGACAGGAAAATCAGCCCCAGCATTTT.

The rearrangement uses TRBV7-2 and TRBJ2-1; 7 positions agree with TRBD2. Trimming cost V 1 base and J 0 bases; bases outside gene matches: 3. The CDR3 covers 16 residues. Germline lookup yields CDR1 SGHTA and CDR2 FQGNSA. CDR3 nucleotide sequence: TGTGCCAGCAGCTTAGATGGGGGGGGCTCCTACAATGAGCAGTTCTTC. It is translated as CASSLDGGGSYNEQFF.

The rearrangement links TRBV7-8 to TRBJ2-3; a possible D gene is TRBD1 (5 bases). Trimming shortened V by 1 base and J by 0 bases, and 8 bases separated the two germline ends. CDR1 and CDR2 from the germline V gene are SGHVS and FQNEAQ. The CDR3 totals 15 residues. The chain's CDR3 is CASSLVQGSTDTQYF. DNA for the CDR3: TGTGCCAGCAGCTTAGTGCAGGGAAGCACAGATACGCAGTATTTT.

This clonotype showed up just a few times. The chain employs TRBV7-2 and TRBJ2-3, with TRBD2 matching 7 bases. V shed 5 bases, J shed 4 bases, and the junction held 12 bases outside the gene matches. The CDR3 length is 16 residues. Germline V gene lookup returns CDR1 SGHTA and CDR2 FQGNSA. The CDR3 sequence: CASSAGAGPPPDTQYF. CDR3 sequence (DNA): TGTGCCAGCAGCGCAGGAGCGGGACCCCCCCCAGATACGCAGTATTTT.

In its sample, this clonotype was seen a few times. The chain carries TRBV11-2 and TRBJ2-1; tentatively, D is TRBD2 (6 bases). This CDR3 region has 14 residues. From germline, CDR1 is SGHAT and CDR2 FQNNGV. With 5 bases removed from V and 4 bases from J, the gap between germline ends came to 12 bases. CDR3 region: CASSAPGLYNEQFF. CDR3 in DNA: TGTGCCAGCAGCGCCCCGGGACTTTACAATGAGCAGTTCTTC. Filled out from reference TRBV11-2 and TRBJ2-1, the complete variable domain reads EAGVAQSPRYKIIEKRQSVAFWCNPISGHATLYWYQQILGQGPKLLIQFQNNGVVDDSQLPKDRFSAERLKGVDSTLKIQPAKLEDSAVYLCASSAPGLYNEQFFGPGTRLTVL.

V and J are TRBV12-3 or TRBV12-4 and TRBJ1-4; D not certain. The CDR3 spans 13 residues. The V end lost 7 bases, the J end lost 3 bases, and 9 bases lay between the germline ends. The CDR3 is CASTSSANEKLFF. CDR3 in DNA: TGTGCCAGCACCTCAAGTGCTAATGAAAAACTGTTTTTT.

The chain carries TRBV28 and TRBJ2-3; D not resolved. This CDR3 contains 14 residues. V was shortened by 8 bases and J by 6 bases, with 18 bases between the two germline ends. The V gene's germline CDR1 is MDHEN and CDR2 SYDVKM. The CDR3 loop reads CASAQELREDTQYF. The CDR3 DNA reads as TGTGCCAGCGCCCAGGAGCTACGTGAGGATACGCAGTATTTT.

The rearrangement joins TRBV6-1 to TRBJ1-3, with D tentatively TRBD1 (6 bases). The CDR3 runs to 14 residues. CDR1 and CDR2 from the germline V gene are MNHNS and SASEGT. Trimming removed 5 bases from V and 6 bases from J, with 14 bases in between. In DNA, the CDR3 is TGTGCCAGCAGTCGGGACATAGGGACAAACACCATATATTTT. This translates into CASSRDIGTNTIYF.